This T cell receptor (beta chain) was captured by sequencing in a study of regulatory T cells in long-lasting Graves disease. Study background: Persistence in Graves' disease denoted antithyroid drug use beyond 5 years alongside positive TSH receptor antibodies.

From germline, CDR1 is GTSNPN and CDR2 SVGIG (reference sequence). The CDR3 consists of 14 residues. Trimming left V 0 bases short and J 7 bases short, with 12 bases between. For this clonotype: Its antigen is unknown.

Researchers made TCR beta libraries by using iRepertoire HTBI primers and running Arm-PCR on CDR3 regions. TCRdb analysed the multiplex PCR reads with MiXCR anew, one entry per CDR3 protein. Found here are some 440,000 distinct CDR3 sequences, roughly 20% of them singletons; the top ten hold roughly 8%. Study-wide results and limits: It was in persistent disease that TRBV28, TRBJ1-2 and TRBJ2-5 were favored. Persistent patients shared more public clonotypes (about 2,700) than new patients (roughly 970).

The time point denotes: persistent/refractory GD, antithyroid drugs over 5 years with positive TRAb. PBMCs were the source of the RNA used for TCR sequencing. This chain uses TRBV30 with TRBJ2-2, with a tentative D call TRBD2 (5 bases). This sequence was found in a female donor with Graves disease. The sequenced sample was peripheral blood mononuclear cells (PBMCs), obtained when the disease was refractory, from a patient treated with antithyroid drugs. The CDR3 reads CAWSVHGVNGELFF. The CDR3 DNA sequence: TGTGCCTGGAGTGTACACGGGGTCAACGGGGAGCTGTTTTTT.